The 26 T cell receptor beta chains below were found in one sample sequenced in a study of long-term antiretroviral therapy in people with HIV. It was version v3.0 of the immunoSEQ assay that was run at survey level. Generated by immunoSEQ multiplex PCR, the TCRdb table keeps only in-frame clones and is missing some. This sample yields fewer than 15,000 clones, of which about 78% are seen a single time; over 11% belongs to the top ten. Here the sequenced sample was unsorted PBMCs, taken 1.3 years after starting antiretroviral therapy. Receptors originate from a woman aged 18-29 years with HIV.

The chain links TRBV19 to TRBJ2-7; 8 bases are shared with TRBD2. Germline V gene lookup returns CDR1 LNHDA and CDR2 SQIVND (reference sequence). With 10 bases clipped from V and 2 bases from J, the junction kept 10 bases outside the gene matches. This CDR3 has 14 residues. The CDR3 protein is CATTMASGPYEQYF. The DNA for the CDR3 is TGTGCCACTACAATGGCTAGCGGGCCCTACGAGCAGTACTTC.

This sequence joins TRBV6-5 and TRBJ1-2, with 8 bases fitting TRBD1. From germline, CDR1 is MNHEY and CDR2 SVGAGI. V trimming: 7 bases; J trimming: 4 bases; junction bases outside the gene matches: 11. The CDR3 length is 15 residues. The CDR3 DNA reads TGTGCCAGCACCCATGGACAGGGATCGGGCTATGGCTACACCTTC. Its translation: CASTHGQGSGYGYTF.

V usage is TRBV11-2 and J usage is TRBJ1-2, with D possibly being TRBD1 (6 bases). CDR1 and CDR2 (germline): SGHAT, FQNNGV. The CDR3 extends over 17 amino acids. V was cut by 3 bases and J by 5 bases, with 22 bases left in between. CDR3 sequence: CASSFPTGLVLEYGYTF. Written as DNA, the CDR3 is TGTGCCAGCAGCTTCCCCACAGGGTTGGTTTTAGAGTATGGCTACACCTTC.

This CDR3 is CASSLGSDGTYGYTF. CDR3 coding DNA: TGTGCCAGCAGCTTAGGAAGCGACGGTACCTATGGCTACACCTTC. This chain joins TRBV7-9 and TRBJ1-2; D call uncertain. V was pared by 1 base and J by 4 bases, with 13 bases between. CDR1 is SEHNR, CDR2 FQNEAQ, per germline (reference sequence). This CDR3 spans 15 amino acids.

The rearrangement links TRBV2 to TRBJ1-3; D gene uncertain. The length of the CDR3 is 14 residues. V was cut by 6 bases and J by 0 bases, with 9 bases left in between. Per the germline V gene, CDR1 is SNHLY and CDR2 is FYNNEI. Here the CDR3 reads CASRPASSGNTIYF. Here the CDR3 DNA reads TGTGCCAGCAGACCAGCTAGCTCTGGAAACACCATATATTTT.

CDR3 region: CASSLNTGELFF. Written as DNA, the CDR3 is TGTGCCAGCAGCTTAAACACCGGGGAGCTGTTTTTT. The chain links TRBV7-6 to TRBJ2-2; D not certain. The CDR3 has 12 residues. Germline lookup yields CDR1 SGHVS and CDR2 FNYEAQ. The V and J ends lost 2 bases and 2 bases respectively, with 0 bases between them. The full variable domain, rest sourced from reference TRBV7-6 and TRBJ2-2, is GAGVSQSPRYKVTKRGQDVALRCDPISGHVSLYWYRQALGQGPEFLTYFNYEAQQDKSGLPNDRFSAERPEGSISTLTIQRTEQRDSAMYRCASSLNTGELFFGEGSRLTVL.

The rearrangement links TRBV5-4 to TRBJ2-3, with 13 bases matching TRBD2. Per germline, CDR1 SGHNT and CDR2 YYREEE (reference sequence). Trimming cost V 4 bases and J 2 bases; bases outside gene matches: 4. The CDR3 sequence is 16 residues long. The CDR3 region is CASSGGLAGVTDTQYF. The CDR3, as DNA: TGTGCCAGCAGCGGCGGACTAGCGGGAGTCACAGATACGCAGTATTTT.

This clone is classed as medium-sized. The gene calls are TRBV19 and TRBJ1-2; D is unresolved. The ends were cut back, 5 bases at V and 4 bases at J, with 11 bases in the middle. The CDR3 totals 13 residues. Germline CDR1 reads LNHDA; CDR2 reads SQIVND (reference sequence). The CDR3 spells CASSLEIAYGYTF. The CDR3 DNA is TGTGCCAGTAGTCTCGAGATTGCCTATGGCTACACCTTC. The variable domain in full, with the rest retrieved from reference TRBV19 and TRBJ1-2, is DGGITQSPKYLFRKEGQNVTLSCEQNLNHDAMYWYRQDPGQGLRLIYYSQIVNDFQKGDIAEGYSVSREKKESFPLTVTSAQKNPTAFYLCASSLEIAYGYTFGSGTRLTVV.

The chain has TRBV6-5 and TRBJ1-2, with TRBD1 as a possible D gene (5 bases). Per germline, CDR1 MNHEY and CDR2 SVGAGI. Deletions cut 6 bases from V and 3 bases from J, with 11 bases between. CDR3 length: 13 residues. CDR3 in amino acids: CASSRGTDYGYTF. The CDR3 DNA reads TGTGCCAGCAGCCGCGGGACGGACTATGGCTACACCTTC.

Here the CDR3 DNA reads TGCAGCGTTGTGCGGACTAGCGGGAAAGAGACCCAGTACTTC. Its protein product is CSVVRTSGKETQYF. This sequence joins TRBV29-1 and TRBJ2-5, with 12 bases that match TRBD2. The germline gives CDR1 SQVTM, CDR2 ANQGSEA. This CDR3 contains 14 residues. Germline trimming cut 4 bases from V and 3 bases from J; bases unmatched to any gene: 3.

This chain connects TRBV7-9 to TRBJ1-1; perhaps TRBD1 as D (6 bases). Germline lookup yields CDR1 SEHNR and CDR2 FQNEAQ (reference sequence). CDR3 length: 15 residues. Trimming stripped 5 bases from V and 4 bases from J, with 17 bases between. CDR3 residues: CASSPGWGAITEAFF. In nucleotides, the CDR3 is TGTGCCAGCAGCCCTGGGTGGGGGGCGATCACTGAAGCTTTCTTT.

In DNA, the CDR3 is TGTGCCAGCAGCGACCCGGGACTAGCGGGCACCGGGGAGCTGTTTTTT. This codes for CASSDPGLAGTGELFF. The gene calls are TRBV9 and TRBJ2-2; 12 bases map to TRBD2. The germline CDR1 and CDR2 sequences are SGDLS and YYNGEE. This CDR3 contains 16 residues. The J segment lost 4 bases and the V segment lost 3 bases, leaving 4 bases of the junction unmatched.

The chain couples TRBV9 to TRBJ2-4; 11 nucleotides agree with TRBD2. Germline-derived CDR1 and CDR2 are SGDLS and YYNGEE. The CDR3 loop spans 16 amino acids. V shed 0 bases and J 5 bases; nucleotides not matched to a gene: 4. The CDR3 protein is CASSVGLAGMENIQYF. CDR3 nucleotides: TGTGCCAGCAGCGTAGGACTAGCGGGAATGGAAAACATTCAGTACTTC.

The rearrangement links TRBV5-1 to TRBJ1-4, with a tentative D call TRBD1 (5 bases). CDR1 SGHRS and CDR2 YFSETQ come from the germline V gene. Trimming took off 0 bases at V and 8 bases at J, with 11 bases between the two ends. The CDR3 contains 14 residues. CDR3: CASSLVRGDEKLFF. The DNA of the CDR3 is TGCGCCAGCAGCTTGGTTAGGGGTGACGAAAAACTGTTTTTT.

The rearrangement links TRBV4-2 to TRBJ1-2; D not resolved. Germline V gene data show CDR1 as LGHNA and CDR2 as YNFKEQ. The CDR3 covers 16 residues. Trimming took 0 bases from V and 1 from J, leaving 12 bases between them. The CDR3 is CASSQEERTYNYGYTF. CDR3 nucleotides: TGTGCCAGCAGCCAAGAAGAGCGGACTTATAACTATGGCTACACCTTC.

CDR3 sequence (DNA): TGTGCCAGCAGTGCCACGGCAGGGCCCCTACCCGGGGAGACCCAGTACTTC. Translated, it gives CASSATAGPLPGETQYF. The chain is built from TRBV6-1 and TRBJ2-5, with D possibly matching TRBD1 (5 bases). Between the trimmed V and J ends, which lost 4 bases and 5 bases, there was a span of 23 bases. Germline V lookup: CDR1 MNHNS, CDR2 SASEGT. The CDR3 runs to 17 residues.

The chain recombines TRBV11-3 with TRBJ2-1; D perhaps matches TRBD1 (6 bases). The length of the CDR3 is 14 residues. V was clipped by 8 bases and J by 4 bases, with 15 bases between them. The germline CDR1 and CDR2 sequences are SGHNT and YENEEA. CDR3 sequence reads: CASSPGQRYNEQFF. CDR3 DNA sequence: TGTGCCAGCTCGCCGGGACAAAGATACAATGAGCAGTTCTTC.

In DNA, the CDR3 is TGCAGCGTGGAACAACAGGAAAACACTGAAGCTTTCTTT. Translated: CSVEQQENTEAFF. J is TRBJ1-1 and V is TRBV29-1, with D tentatively TRBD1 (5 bases). Germline CDR1 and CDR2: SQVTM and ANQGSEA. This CDR3 is built from 13 residues. Trimming removed 6 bases from V and 2 bases from J, with 13 bases in between. Combining the CDR3 with reference TRBV29-1 and TRBJ1-1 gives the whole variable domain SAVISQKPSRDICQRGTSLTIQCQVDSQVTMMFWYRQQPGQSLTLIATANQGSEATYESGFVIDKFPISRPNLTFSTLTVSNMSPEDSSIYLCSVEQQENTEAFFGQGTRLTVV.

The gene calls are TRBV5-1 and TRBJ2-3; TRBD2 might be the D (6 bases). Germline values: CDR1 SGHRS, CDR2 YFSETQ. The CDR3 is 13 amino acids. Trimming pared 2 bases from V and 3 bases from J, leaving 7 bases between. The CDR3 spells CASSFGGTDTQYF. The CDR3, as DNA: TGCGCCAGCAGCTTCGGGGGAACAGATACGCAGTATTTT.

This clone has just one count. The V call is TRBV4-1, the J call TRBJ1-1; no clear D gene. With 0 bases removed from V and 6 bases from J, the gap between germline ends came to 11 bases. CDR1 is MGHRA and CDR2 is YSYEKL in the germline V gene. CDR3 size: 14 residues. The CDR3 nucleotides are TGCGCCAGCAGCCAAGATTCCAGCGAGGCTGAAGCTTTCTTT. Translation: CASSQDSSEAEAFF.

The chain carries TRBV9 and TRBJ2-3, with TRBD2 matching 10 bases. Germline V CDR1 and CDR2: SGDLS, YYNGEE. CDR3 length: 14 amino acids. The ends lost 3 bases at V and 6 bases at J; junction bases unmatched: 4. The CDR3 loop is CASSDLAGGDTQYF. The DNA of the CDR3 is TGTGCCAGCAGCGACTTAGCGGGGGGCGATACGCAGTATTTT.

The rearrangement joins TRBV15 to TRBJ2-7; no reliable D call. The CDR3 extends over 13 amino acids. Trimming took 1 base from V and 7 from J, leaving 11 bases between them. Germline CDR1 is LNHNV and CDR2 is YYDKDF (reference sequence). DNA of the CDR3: TGTGCCACCAGCAGAGGATATGATGAAGAGCAGTACTTC. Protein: CATSRGYDEEQYF.

The CDR3 loop reads CASKSGSEGVEAFF. The CDR3 DNA follows: TGTGCCAGCAAAAGCGGAAGTGAAGGAGTAGAAGCTTTCTTT. The chain links TRBV6-5 to TRBJ1-1; D unclear. Germline CDR1 MNHEY, CDR2 SVGAGI. The CDR3 extends over 14 amino acids. V was cut by 7 bases and J by 8 bases, with 20 bases left in between.

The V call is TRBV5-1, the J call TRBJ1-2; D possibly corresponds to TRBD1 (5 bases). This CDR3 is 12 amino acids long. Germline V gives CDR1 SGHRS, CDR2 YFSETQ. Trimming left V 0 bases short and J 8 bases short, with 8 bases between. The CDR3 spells CASSLEGEGYTF. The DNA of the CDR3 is TGCGCCAGCAGCTTGGAAGGGGAAGGCTACACCTTC.

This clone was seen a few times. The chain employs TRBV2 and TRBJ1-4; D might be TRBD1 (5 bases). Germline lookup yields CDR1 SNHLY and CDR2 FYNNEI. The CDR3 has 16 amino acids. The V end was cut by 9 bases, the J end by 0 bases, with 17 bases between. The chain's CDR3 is CASTKGDPTTNEKLFF. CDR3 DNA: TGTGCCAGTACCAAAGGGGATCCAACAACTAATGAAAAACTGTTTTTT.

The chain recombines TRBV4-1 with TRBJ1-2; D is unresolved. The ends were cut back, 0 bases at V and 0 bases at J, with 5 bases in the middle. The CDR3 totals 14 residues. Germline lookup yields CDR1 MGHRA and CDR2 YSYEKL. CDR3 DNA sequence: TGCGCCAGCAGCCAAGACGGAGCTAACTATGGCTACACCTTC. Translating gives CASSQDGANYGYTF.